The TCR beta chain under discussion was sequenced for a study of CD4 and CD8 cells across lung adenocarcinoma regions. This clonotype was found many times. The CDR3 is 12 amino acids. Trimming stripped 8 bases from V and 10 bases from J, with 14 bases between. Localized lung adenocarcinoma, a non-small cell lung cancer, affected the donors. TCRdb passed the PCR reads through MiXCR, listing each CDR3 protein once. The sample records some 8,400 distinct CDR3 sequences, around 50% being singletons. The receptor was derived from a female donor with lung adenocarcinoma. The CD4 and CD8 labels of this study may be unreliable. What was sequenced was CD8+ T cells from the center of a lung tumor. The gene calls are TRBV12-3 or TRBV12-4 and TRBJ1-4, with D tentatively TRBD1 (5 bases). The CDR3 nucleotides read TGTGCCAGCCGGGACGGGGGAGGAAAACTGTTTTTT. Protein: CASRDGGGKLFF.